This TCR beta chain was sequenced during a study of OX40 agonist ivuxolimab in advanced cancers. As for the study in general: A mean age of around 66 years, range roughly 20 to 90, was recorded, and approximately 79% were male.

The assay was immunoSEQ multiplex PCR, and TCRdb's table has in-frame clones only and misses some. The repertoire holds 30,000 to 40,000 clones, with 70% to 85% as singletons. About this clone itself: What it binds is not known.

Findings and limits, study-wide: The average count of expanded clones was higher among CD8+ T cells than among CD4+.

Trimming pared 6 bases from V and 0 bases from J, leaving 9 bases between. This CDR3 comprises 14 residues. CDR1 and CDR2 from the germline V gene are MNHEY and SVGAGI. The starting material was CD4+ or CD8+ T cells sorted from blood, obtained in a trial of the OX40 agonist ivuxolimab. The sequence was obtained from an adult with an advanced solid tumor such as melanoma, head and neck, liver or kidney cancer. The J gene is TRBJ2-1, the V gene TRBV6-5; D is uncertain. The CDR3 loop reads CASSIVGSYNEQFF. The CDR3 bases are TGTGCCAGCAGCATAGTTGGCTCCTACAATGAGCAGTTCTTC.